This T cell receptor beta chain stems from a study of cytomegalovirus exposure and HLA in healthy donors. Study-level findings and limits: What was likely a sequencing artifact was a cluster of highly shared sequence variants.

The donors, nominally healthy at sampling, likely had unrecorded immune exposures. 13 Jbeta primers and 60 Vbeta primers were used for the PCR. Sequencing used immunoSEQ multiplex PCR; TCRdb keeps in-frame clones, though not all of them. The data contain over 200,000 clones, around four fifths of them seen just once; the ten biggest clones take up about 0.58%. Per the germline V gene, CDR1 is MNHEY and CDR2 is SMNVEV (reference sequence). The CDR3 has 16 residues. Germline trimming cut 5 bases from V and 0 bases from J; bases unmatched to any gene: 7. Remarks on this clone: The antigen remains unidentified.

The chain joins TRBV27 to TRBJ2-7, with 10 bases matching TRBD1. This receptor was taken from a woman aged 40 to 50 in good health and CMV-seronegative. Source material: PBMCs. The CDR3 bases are TGTGCCAGCAGTCCCCTGGGACAGGGGTTCTCCTACGAGCAGTACTTC. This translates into CASSPLGQGFSYEQYF.